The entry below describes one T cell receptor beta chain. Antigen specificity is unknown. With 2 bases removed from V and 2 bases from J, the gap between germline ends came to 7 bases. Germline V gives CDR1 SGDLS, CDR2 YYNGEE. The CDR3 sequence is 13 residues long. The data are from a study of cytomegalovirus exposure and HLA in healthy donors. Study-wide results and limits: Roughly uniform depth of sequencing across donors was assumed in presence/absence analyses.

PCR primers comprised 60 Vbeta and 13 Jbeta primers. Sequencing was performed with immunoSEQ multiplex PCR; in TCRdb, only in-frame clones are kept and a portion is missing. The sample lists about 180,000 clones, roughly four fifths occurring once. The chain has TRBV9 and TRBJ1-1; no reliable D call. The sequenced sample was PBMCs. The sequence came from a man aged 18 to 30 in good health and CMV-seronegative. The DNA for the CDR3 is TGTGCCAGCAGCGTTCAGACTAACACTGAAGCTTTCTTT. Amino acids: CASSVQTNTEAFF.